Presented here are 27 T cell receptor beta chains from one specimen sequenced in a study of shared clonotypes between healthy human individuals. Generated by immunoSEQ multiplex PCR, the TCRdb table keeps only in-frame clones and is missing some. Counted here are 550,000 to 600,000 clones, around 76% occurring once; the ten biggest clones make up 12%. Sequencing used PBMCs. These receptors were obtained from a woman aged 40-49 years in good health. Some clones in this sample may be carry-over from other donors' samples.

This clone occurred a few times. CDR3 DNA: TGTGCCAGCAGTCAAGACCCTTGGGACAGCGAAGTTGATCAGCCCCAGCATTTT. Its protein product is CASSQDPWDSEVDQPQHF. The chain combines TRBV6-1 with TRBJ1-5; 7 bases are shared with TRBD1. The germline CDR1 and CDR2 sequences are MNHNS and SASEGT. The CDR3 runs to 18 residues. The ends lost 5 bases at V and 5 bases at J; junction bases unmatched: 18.

The rearrangement uses TRBV4-3 and TRBJ2-2, with D possibly being TRBD2 (6 bases). Per the germline V gene, CDR1 is LGHNA and CDR2 is YSLEER. CDR3 size: 13 residues. Trimming stripped 3 bases from V and 5 bases from J, with 7 bases between. CDR3 loop: CASSHRGTGELFF. The CDR3 bases are TGCGCCAGCAGCCACCGGGGGACCGGGGAGCTGTTTTTT.

Points on this clone: The same CDR3 can be traced to other DNA sequences in this sample. The chain employs TRBV5-5 and TRBJ2-3, with unresolved D. The germline V gene encodes CDR1 SGHKS and CDR2 YYEKEE (reference sequence). The CDR3 runs 13 residues. Trimming took 4 bases from V and 5 from J, leaving 11 bases between them. CDR3 protein: CASSQREVDTQYF. The CDR3 DNA reads TGTGCCAGCAGCCAACGAGAGGTAGATACGCAGTATTTT.

This clone was detected a few times. The chain recombines TRBV19 with TRBJ2-7; perhaps TRBD2 as D (6 bases). The CDR3 has 14 amino acids. Looked up from germline, CDR1 is LNHDA and CDR2 is SQIVND (reference sequence). The V end lost 10 bases, the J end lost 0 bases, and 16 bases lay between the germline ends. CDR3 region: CATSRDSSSYEQYF. The CDR3, as DNA: TGTGCCACTAGCCGGGACTCCAGCTCCTACGAGCAGTACTTC.

J is TRBJ2-2 and V is TRBV7-2; tentative D call: TRBD2 (6 bases). Germline V CDR1 and CDR2: SGHTA, FQGNSA. The CDR3 is 13 amino acids. Trimming shortened V by 4 bases and J by 12 bases, and 15 bases separated the two germline ends. The CDR3 protein is CASSSSVRAQLFF. DNA of the CDR3: TGTGCCAGCAGCTCTAGCGTCCGGGCCCAGCTGTTTTTT.

The CDR3 reads CASSLNERGQGPYEQYF. The CDR3 DNA reads TGTGCCAGCAGTTTAAATGAAAGGGGACAGGGGCCCTACGAGCAGTACTTC. This rearrangement joins TRBV28 to TRBJ2-7, with TRBD1 identical over 10 bases. Per germline, CDR1 MDHEN and CDR2 SYDVKM. Trimming at V came to 2 bases and at J to 2 bases, leaving 9 bases not matched to a gene. The CDR3 contains 17 residues. The full variable domain, rest sourced from reference TRBV28 and TRBJ2-7, is DVKVTQSSRYLVKRTGEKVFLECVQDMDHENMFWYRQDPGLGLRLIYFSYDVKMKEKGDIPEGYSVSREKKERFSLILESASTNQTSMYLCASSLNERGQGPYEQYFGPGTRLTVT.

This rearrangement joins TRBV7-8 to TRBJ1-1; D uncertain. CDR3 length equals 15 residues. Germline lookup yields CDR1 SGHVS and CDR2 FQNEAQ. V shed 0 bases and J shed 0 bases, with 8 bases lying between them. The CDR3 loop is CASSLALVLNTEAFF. The CDR3 coding sequence is TGTGCCAGCAGCTTAGCGCTGGTTCTGAACACTGAAGCTTTCTTT.

This chain links TRBV5-1 with TRBJ2-2, with D possibly TRBD1 on 6 matching bases. The CDR3 length is 15 residues. Trimming removed 2 bases from V and 4 bases from J, with 12 bases in between. Germline V lookup: CDR1 SGHRS, CDR2 YFSETQ. The CDR3 bases are TGCGCCAGCAGCTTTTGGGACACCCTCACCGGGGAGCTGTTTTTT. Protein sequence: CASSFWDTLTGELFF. The entire variable domain, with the rest obtained from reference TRBV5-1 and TRBJ2-2, is as follows: KAGVTQTPRYLIKTRGQQVTLSCSPISGHRSVSWYQQTPGQGLQFLFEYFSETQRNKGNFPGRFSGRQFSNSRSEMNVSTLELGDSALYLCASSFWDTLTGELFFGEGSRLTVL.

This clone was counted only a few times. V is TRBV7-8 and J is TRBJ2-7; TRBD2 matches 8 bases. Germline CDR1 and CDR2: SGHVS and FQNEAQ. The length of the CDR3 is 14 residues. V dropped 3 bases and J dropped 3; count of bases not matched to a gene: 4. In nucleotides, the CDR3 is TGTGCCAGCAGCTTCAGCGGGAGCGGCTACGAGCAGTACTTC. It specifies CASSFSGSGYEQYF.

About this clone: A read error is likely here: a far larger clone is one base away. The V call is TRBV29-1, the J call TRBJ2-7; D is possibly TRBD1 (5 bases). This CDR3 is built from 14 residues. Trimming removed 3 bases at V and 9 bases at J, with 21 bases between. Germline V gene sequence: CDR1 SQVTM, CDR2 ANQGSEA. Here the CDR3 reads CSVDRALSVDGQYF. The DNA of the CDR3 is TGCAGCGTTGACAGGGCTTTGAGCGTGGACGGGCAGTACTTC.

The chain recombines TRBV6-6 with TRBJ1-2; no definite D call. Germline values: CDR1 MNHNY, CDR2 SVGAGI (reference sequence). This CDR3 has 14 residues. Trimming took 2 bases from V and 2 from J, leaving 9 bases between them. CDR3 nucleotides: TGTGCCAGCAGTTACAGGCAGGAAAACTATGGCTACACCTTC. Translating it yields CASSYRQENYGYTF.

The genes are TRBV29-1 and TRBJ2-7; TRBD1 is a possible D gene (6 bases). V was trimmed by 1 base and J by 4 bases, leaving 11 bases between them. The CDR3 covers 13 residues. Germline V lookup: CDR1 SQVTM, CDR2 ANQGSEA. The CDR3 sequence: CSVEGRGLYEQYF. DNA of the CDR3: TGCAGCGTTGAAGGCAGGGGCCTTTACGAGCAGTACTTC.

Many counts were recorded for this clone. The junction departs from the called germline gene at one end, perhaps through a read error. This chain joins TRBV29-1 and TRBJ1-1; D gene ambiguous. Germline-derived CDR1 and CDR2 are SQVTM and ANQGSEA. The CDR3 extends over 13 amino acids. The CDR3 is CSVQEGTNTEAFF. CDR3 in DNA: TGCAGCGTTCAAGAGGGCACGAACACTGAAGCTTTCTTT.

The rearrangement uses TRBV7-9 and TRBJ2-1; D is perhaps TRBD2 (5 bases). V was shortened by 2 bases and J by 6 bases, with 14 bases between the two germline ends. The CDR3 is 15 residues long. CDR1 and CDR2 from the germline V gene are SEHNR and FQNEAQ (reference sequence). The DNA of the CDR3 is TGTGCCAGCAGCTTAACGGGGTCTAGTGGCAATGAGCAGTTCTTC. It translates to CASSLTGSSGNEQFF.

Concerning this clone itself: Other DNA sequences in the sample encode the same CDR3. The chain joins TRBV5-6 to TRBJ1-1, with D possibly TRBD1 on 6 matching bases. The CDR3 is 18 amino acids. V dropped 4 bases and J dropped 4 bases, with 26 bases sitting between them. CDR1 SGHDT and CDR2 YYEEEE come from the germline V gene. CDR3 in DNA: TGTGCCAGCAGCCTCAAAGACAGGTTACTAAGCTTGAGCACTGAAGCTTTCTTT. It codes for CASSLKDRLLSLSTEAFF.

The chain links TRBV7-3 to TRBJ2-3; unclear D gene. V lost 5 bases and J 2 bases, leaving 5 bases between the germline ends. The CDR3 sequence is 12 residues long. In germline, CDR1 is SGHTA, CDR2 FQGTGA. CDR3 DNA: TGTGCCAGCAGCCAAACCACAGATACGCAGTATTTT. Amino acids: CASSQTTDTQYF.

The chain employs TRBV25-1 and TRBJ2-7; the D gene is possibly TRBD2 (5 bases). Between the trimmed V and J ends, which lost 5 bases and 5 bases, there was a span of 10 bases. This CDR3 spans 12 amino acids. In germline, CDR1 is MGHDK, CDR2 SYGVNS. The CDR3 region is CASSLAGDEQYF. The CDR3 DNA is TGTGCCAGCAGTCTGGCCGGGGACGAGCAGTACTTC.

The rearrangement uses TRBV28 and TRBJ1-2; D ambiguous. CDR3 length equals 15 residues. The V and J ends lost 6 bases and 8 bases respectively, with 22 bases between them. Germline lookup yields CDR1 MDHEN and CDR2 SYDVKM. The CDR3 DNA reads as TGTGCCAGCAGCCCACCCCCCAACTACTGGGGAGGCTACACCTTC. This translates into CASSPPPNYWGGYTF.

The V and J genes are TRBV7-9 and TRBJ1-1, with D unresolved. The length of the CDR3 is 15 residues. Deletions cut 0 bases from V and 1 base from J, with 9 bases between. Germline values: CDR1 SEHNR, CDR2 FQNEAQ (reference sequence). The CDR3 here is CASSLALRENTEAFF. DNA of the CDR3: TGTGCCAGCAGCTTAGCGTTGCGGGAGAACACTGAAGCTTTCTTT.

The chain has TRBV11-2 and TRBJ2-3; D is possibly TRBD1 or TRBD2 (5 bases each). The CDR3 consists of 16 residues. Germline V gives CDR1 SGHAT, CDR2 FQNNGV. Trimming took 6 bases from V and 2 from J, leaving 18 bases between them. This CDR3 is CASRTVRARDTDTQYF. In DNA, the CDR3 is TGTGCCAGCAGAACAGTGAGGGCCAGGGACACAGATACGCAGTATTTT.

This clone was counted between two and nine times. V and J are TRBV11-2 and TRBJ1-1; 7 bases are a match to TRBD1. Per the germline V gene, CDR1 is SGHAT and CDR2 is FQNNGV. CDR3 length equals 13 residues. V was pared by 3 bases and J by 8 bases, with 6 bases of the junction left unmatched. The CDR3 DNA follows: TGTGCCAGCAGCTTGGCTGGGACAGTAGAAGCTTTCTTT. Translated, it gives CASSLAGTVEAFF.

V and J are TRBV30 and TRBJ1-1; 8 bases agree with TRBD1. The trim removed 2 bases at V and 11 bases at J, leaving 13 bases unmatched. This CDR3 comprises 14 residues. CDR1 GTSNPN and CDR2 SVGIG come from the germline V gene (reference sequence). CDR3 nucleotides: TGTGCCTGGAGTATAATTGACAGGGGAAGGGTGGCTTTCTTT. It yields the protein CAWSIIDRGRVAFF.

About this clone itself: This may stem from a read error, because a much larger clone lies one nucleotide away. Within the sample, other DNA sequences also encode this same CDR3. CDR3: CASSLQGIYGYTF. In nucleotides, the CDR3 is TGCGCCAGCAGCCTACAGGGGATCTATGGCTACACCTTC. This chain connects TRBV7-8 to TRBJ1-2; 7 bases are a match to TRBD1. CDR1 and CDR2 (germline): SGHVS, FQNEAQ. This CDR3 spans 13 amino acids.

The genes are TRBV5-1 and TRBJ2-1, with TRBD2 as a possible D gene (6 bases). The CDR3 totals 17 residues. The V gene's germline CDR1 is SGHRS and CDR2 YFSETQ. V shed 4 bases and J shed 5 bases, with 22 bases lying between them. CDR3 coding DNA: TGCGCCAGCAGCCCCGGGCCAGCCGGGAGAGGCGACAATGAGCAGTTCTTC. It encodes CASSPGPAGRGDNEQFF.

A single count supports this clone. A far larger clone lies a single base away; this is likely a read error. The gene calls are TRBV7-2 and TRBJ2-7; tentatively, D is TRBD1 or TRBD2 (6 bases each). The V gene's germline CDR1 is SGHTA and CDR2 FQGNSA. CDR3 length: 15 amino acids. V was trimmed by 8 bases and J by 2 bases, leaving 19 bases between them. DNA of the CDR3: TGTGCCAGCGGCCGTGAGGGGGGAGGCCCCTACGAGCAGTACTTC. This sequence encodes CASGREGGGPYEQYF.

The chain is built from TRBV5-1 and TRBJ2-3; no reliable D call. V lost 4 bases and J lost 5, with 14 bases in between. Germline-derived CDR1 and CDR2 are SGHRS and YFSETQ. The CDR3 contains 14 residues. CDR3 sequence: CASSVSTRRDTQYF. The CDR3 DNA reads as TGCGCCAGCAGCGTTAGCACCCGCAGAGATACGCAGTATTTT.

The chain carries TRBV5-6 and TRBJ2-1; D gene ambiguous. Trimming pared 4 bases from V and 0 bases from J, leaving 11 bases between. Germline assignment: CDR1 SGHDT and CDR2 YYEEEE. The CDR3 has 15 amino acids. The CDR3 DNA reads TGTGCCAGCAGCCAAGGACCCAACTCCTACAATGAGCAGTTCTTC. This gives the protein CASSQGPNSYNEQFF. The full variable domain, its missing parts supplied by reference TRBV5-6 and TRBJ2-1, is DAGVTQSPTHLIKTRGQQVTLRCSPKSGHDTVSWYQQALGQGPQFIFQYYEEEERQRGNFPDRFSGHQFPNYSSELNVNALLLGDSALYLCASSQGPNSYNEQFFGPGTRLTVL.